This is a list of T cell receptor beta chains from one sample in a study of OX40 agonist ivuxolimab in advanced cancers. Generated by immunoSEQ multiplex PCR, the TCRdb table keeps only in-frame clones and is missing some. The sample carries over 55,000 clones, 90% to 95% recorded once. This sample comprised CD4+ or CD8+ T cells sorted from blood, obtained in a trial of the OX40 agonist ivuxolimab. Receptor source: an adult with an advanced solid tumor such as melanoma, head and neck, liver or kidney cancer. Each CDR3 is given with its conserved first and last residue. D genes are given only for firm matches. Rows give clone size only sometimes, using once, few, many, or a class for an expanded clone.

abundance: many
j_gene: TRBJ2-2
v_gene: TRBV7-2
d_gene: TRBD1
CDR3nt: TGTGCCAGCAGCCACAGGGGCTTGAACACCGGGGAGCTGTTTTTT
CDR3aa: CASSHRGLNTGELFF

abundance: -
j_gene: TRBJ2-2
v_gene: TRBV28
d_gene: TRBD1
CDR3nt: TGTGCCAGCATGATGACAGGGGGCAACACCGGGGAGCTGTTTTTT
CDR3aa: CASMMTGGNTGELFF

abundance: -
j_gene: TRBJ2-7
v_gene: TRBV28
d_gene: -
CDR3nt: TGTGCCAGCAGTTTACTACAGGAAACAGGGACCCACGAGCAGTACTTC
CDR3aa: CASSLLQETGTHEQYF

abundance: once
j_gene: TRBJ1-6
v_gene: TRBV6-5
d_gene: -
CDR3nt: TGTGCCAGCAGTTTTGGGGTCTACAATTCACCCCTCCACTTT
CDR3aa: CASSFGVYNSPLHF

abundance: -
j_gene: TRBJ2-3
v_gene: TRBV27
d_gene: TRBD2
CDR3nt: TGTGCCAGCAGTTTATCCGGGGGGACAGATACGCAGTATTTT
CDR3aa: CASSLSGGTDTQYF

abundance: -
j_gene: TRBJ2-7
v_gene: TRBV27
d_gene: TRBD2
CDR3nt: TGTGCCAGCAGTTTTAGAGCGGGATCCTACGAGCAGTACTTC
CDR3aa: CASSFRAGSYEQYF

abundance: -
j_gene: TRBJ1-5
v_gene: TRBV6-5
d_gene: TRBD1
CDR3nt: TGTGCCAGCAGTTACTGGGACAGTCGCAATCAGCCCCAGCATTTT
CDR3aa: CASSYWDSRNQPQHF

abundance: -
j_gene: TRBJ2-3
v_gene: TRBV28
d_gene: TRBD2
CDR3nt: TGTGCCAGCAGTTTCTGGACTAGCACAAGCACAGATACGCAGTATTTT
CDR3aa: CASSFWTSTSTDTQYF

abundance: -
j_gene: TRBJ2-1
v_gene: TRBV6-5
d_gene: -
CDR3nt: TGTGCCAGCAGTTACCCCAATGAGCAGTTCTTC
CDR3aa: CASSYPNEQFF

abundance: -
j_gene: TRBJ2-1
v_gene: TRBV29-1
d_gene: TRBD2
CDR3nt: TGCAGCGTTTTTGCGCGGGAGGGCGGCGCTGAGCAGTTCTTC
CDR3aa: CSVFAREGGAEQFF

abundance: few
j_gene: TRBJ2-1
v_gene: TRBV10-3
d_gene: -
CDR3nt: TGTGCCACGCAGACTTCCAGCTCCTACAATGAGCAGTTCTTC
CDR3aa: CATQTSSSYNEQFF

abundance: -
j_gene: TRBJ2-1
v_gene: TRBV6-4
d_gene: TRBD1
CDR3nt: TGTGCCAGCAGTGTTTCAGGGGGATTTAAGAATGAGCAGTTCTTC
CDR3aa: CASSVSGGFKNEQFF

abundance: -
j_gene: TRBJ1-4
v_gene: TRBV7-9
d_gene: -
CDR3nt: TGTGCCAGCAGCCCCCCCGCAGGGGACGAAAAACTGTTTTTT
CDR3aa: CASSPPAGDEKLFF

abundance: few
j_gene: TRBJ2-5
v_gene: TRBV25-1
d_gene: -
CDR3nt: TGTGCCAGCAGTGAGGGCGTTCGGACTTGGGAGACCCAGTACTTC
CDR3aa: CASSEGVRTWETQYF

abundance: -
j_gene: TRBJ2-1
v_gene: TRBV7-9
d_gene: TRBD2
CDR3nt: TGTGCCAGCAGCGGGACTACCCCCGTTGCGCAGTTCTTC
CDR3aa: CASSGTTPVAQFF

abundance: -
j_gene: TRBJ2-1
v_gene: TRBV27
d_gene: -
CDR3nt: TGTGCCAGCAGTTTTAGGCCTAATGAGCAGTTCTTC
CDR3aa: CASSFRPNEQFF

abundance: -
j_gene: TRBJ2-2
v_gene: TRBV5-4
d_gene: -
CDR3nt: TGTGCCAGCAGCTTGGTGGAGAACACCGGGGAGCTGTTTTTT
CDR3aa: CASSLVENTGELFF

abundance: -
j_gene: TRBJ2-5
v_gene: TRBV4-3
d_gene: -
CDR3nt: TGCGCCAGCAGCCGGGGAGGAGGGAAAATTTTGGAGACCCAGTACTTC
CDR3aa: CASSRGGGKILETQYF

abundance: -
j_gene: TRBJ2-5
v_gene: TRBV7-8
d_gene: TRBD2
CDR3nt: TGTGCCAGCAGCCCACAATCGGGACTAGCTGGTGAGACCCAGTACTTC
CDR3aa: CASSPQSGLAGETQYF

abundance: -
j_gene: TRBJ1-2
v_gene: TRBV6-5
d_gene: -
CDR3nt: TGTGCCAGCAGTCCGGGACGGAATATCTATGGCTACACCTTC
CDR3aa: CASSPGRNIYGYTF

abundance: few
j_gene: TRBJ2-7
v_gene: TRBV2
d_gene: TRBD1
CDR3nt: TGTGCCAGCAGTCAGACAGGGGCCTACGAGCAGTACTTC
CDR3aa: CASSQTGAYEQYF

abundance: -
j_gene: TRBJ2-7
v_gene: TRBV27
d_gene: TRBD1
CDR3nt: TGTGCCAGCAGTCCGTTTACCGGGACAGGGTTGGACGAGCAGTACTTC
CDR3aa: CASSPFTGTGLDEQYF

abundance: -
j_gene: TRBJ2-5
v_gene: TRBV6-5
d_gene: TRBD2
CDR3nt: TGTGCCAGCAGTTTAGCGGGAGGCGTACAAGAGACCCAGTACTTC
CDR3aa: CASSLAGGVQETQYF

abundance: -
j_gene: TRBJ2-3
v_gene: TRBV19
d_gene: -
CDR3nt: TGTGCCAGTAGTTCTGGGACCTACACAGATACGCAGTATTTT
CDR3aa: CASSSGTYTDTQYF

abundance: -
j_gene: TRBJ1-2
v_gene: TRBV9
d_gene: TRBD1
CDR3nt: TGTGCCAGCAGCGTAGCACAGGGGGCTGGCTATGGCTACACCTTC
CDR3aa: CASSVAQGAGYGYTF

abundance: -
j_gene: TRBJ1-1
v_gene: TRBV19
d_gene: -
CDR3nt: TGTGCCAGTAGAATAGGGGGGACTGAAGCTTTCTTT
CDR3aa: CASRIGGTEAFF

abundance: -
j_gene: TRBJ2-2
v_gene: TRBV19
d_gene: TRBD2
CDR3nt: TGTGCCAGTAGTATAGATCCGTCTGAAGCGGGAGCACCTGGCGGGGAGCTGTTTTTT
CDR3aa: CASSIDPSEAGAPGGELFF

abundance: -
j_gene: TRBJ2-7
v_gene: TRBV4-1
d_gene: -
CDR3nt: TGCGCCAGCAGCCAAGGTTCGGGGGCCGGCTGGCTCGGCGAGCAGTACTTC
CDR3aa: CASSQGSGAGWLGEQYF

abundance: -
j_gene: TRBJ2-5
v_gene: TRBV14
d_gene: TRBD2
CDR3nt: TGTGCCAGCAGCCAAGATAGTGGACTAGCGGACCAAGAGACCCAGTACTTC
CDR3aa: CASSQDSGLADQETQYF

abundance: -
j_gene: TRBJ2-1
v_gene: TRBV29-1
d_gene: TRBD1
CDR3nt: TGCAGCGTTGACCCCGGACAGGGGCCTCGGTATGAGCAGTTCTTC
CDR3aa: CSVDPGQGPRYEQFF

abundance: -
j_gene: TRBJ2-1
v_gene: TRBV27
d_gene: -
CDR3nt: TGTGCCAGCAGTTTAGCAGGGGAGGGAAACAATGAGCAGTTCTTC
CDR3aa: CASSLAGEGNNEQFF

abundance: -
j_gene: TRBJ2-7
v_gene: TRBV5-1
d_gene: -
CDR3nt: TGCGCCAGCAGCTTGGCCTACCAGCTCTCGAGGGACGAGCAGTACTTC
CDR3aa: CASSLAYQLSRDEQYF

abundance: -
j_gene: TRBJ2-5
v_gene: TRBV2
d_gene: -
CDR3nt: TGTGCCAGCACCCAGGGTGTTGGAGTCCAAGAGACCCAGTACTTC
CDR3aa: CASTQGVGVQETQYF

abundance: once
j_gene: TRBJ2-1
v_gene: TRBV4-1
d_gene: TRBD2
CDR3nt: TGCGCCAGCAGCCAAGTAGGTAGCGGGCTGAATGAGCAGTTCTTC
CDR3aa: CASSQVGSGLNEQFF

abundance: -
j_gene: TRBJ2-1
v_gene: TRBV9
d_gene: TRBD2
CDR3nt: TGTGCCAGCAGCGGGACTAGCGGGAGTACCCCGAGCTCCTACAATGAGCAGTTCTTC
CDR3aa: CASSGTSGSTPSSYNEQFF

abundance: -
j_gene: TRBJ2-7
v_gene: TRBV4-2
d_gene: TRBD2
CDR3nt: TGTGCCAGCAGCCGGGGCGGGAGTGGTTACGAGCAGTACTTC
CDR3aa: CASSRGGSGYEQYF

abundance: -
j_gene: TRBJ1-2
v_gene: TRBV19
d_gene: -
CDR3nt: TGTGCCAGTAGTATCGGGACGGTTTTCTATGGCTACACCTTC
CDR3aa: CASSIGTVFYGYTF

abundance: -
j_gene: TRBJ2-1
v_gene: TRBV10-2
d_gene: -
CDR3nt: TGCGCCAGCAGTGAGTCGTGGGCACAGCCCAATGAGCAGTTCTTC
CDR3aa: CASSESWAQPNEQFF

abundance: -
j_gene: TRBJ2-5
v_gene: TRBV10-3
d_gene: TRBD2
CDR3nt: TGTGCCATCAGTGAGATGGGACTAGCGGGAGGGCCCGGGGTAGAGACCCAGTACTTC
CDR3aa: CAISEMGLAGGPGVETQYF

abundance: -
j_gene: TRBJ1-6
v_gene: TRBV27
d_gene: TRBD1
CDR3nt: TGTGCCAGCAGTTTCCGGGACAGTAATTCACCCCTCCACTTT
CDR3aa: CASSFRDSNSPLHF

abundance: -
j_gene: TRBJ2-7
v_gene: TRBV5-6
d_gene: -
CDR3nt: TGTGCCAGCAGCCCTCTAGGGAGCTCCTACGAGCAGTACTTC
CDR3aa: CASSPLGSSYEQYF

abundance: -
j_gene: TRBJ2-5
v_gene: TRBV15
d_gene: -
CDR3nt: TGTGCCACCAGCAGAGTAGACGGTCAAGAGACCCAGTACTTC
CDR3aa: CATSRVDGQETQYF

abundance: -
j_gene: TRBJ1-1
v_gene: TRBV15
d_gene: TRBD1
CDR3nt: TGTGCCACCAGCAGAGATGTGGGGGCACAGGGGGACACTGAAGCTTTCTTT
CDR3aa: CATSRDVGAQGDTEAFF

abundance: -
j_gene: TRBJ1-2
v_gene: TRBV6-1
d_gene: -
CDR3nt: TGTGCCAGCAGAGGGTATGGCTACACCTTC
CDR3aa: CASRGYGYTF

abundance: -
j_gene: TRBJ2-1
v_gene: TRBV6-6
d_gene: TRBD2
CDR3nt: TGTGCCAGCAGTTACTCGTTGGGTAGCGGGAATGAGCAGTTCTTC
CDR3aa: CASSYSLGSGNEQFF

abundance: -
j_gene: TRBJ2-7
v_gene: TRBV27
d_gene: TRBD1
CDR3nt: TGTGCCAGCAGTTTATCCGACAGGGCCTACGAGCAGTACTTC
CDR3aa: CASSLSDRAYEQYF

abundance: once
j_gene: TRBJ2-7
v_gene: TRBV9
d_gene: TRBD1
CDR3nt: TGTGCCAGCAGCGCGGGTAGGGGGCCGGTGAGCGAGCAGTACTTC
CDR3aa: CASSAGRGPVSEQYF

abundance: -
j_gene: TRBJ2-7
v_gene: TRBV7-6
d_gene: -
CDR3nt: TGTGCCAGCAGCTTAGAGGGGTATGTCTACGAGCAGTACTTC
CDR3aa: CASSLEGYVYEQYF

abundance: -
j_gene: TRBJ1-5
v_gene: TRBV19
d_gene: TRBD1
CDR3nt: TGTGCCAGTAGTGGACAGGTGAGCAATCAGCCCCAGCATTTT
CDR3aa: CASSGQVSNQPQHF

abundance: -
j_gene: TRBJ2-5
v_gene: TRBV9
d_gene: TRBD1
CDR3nt: TGTGCCAGCAGCGTAGTACCAGGGGGCATCGAGACCCAGTACTTC
CDR3aa: CASSVVPGGIETQYF

abundance: -
j_gene: TRBJ2-1
v_gene: TRBV29-1
d_gene: -
CDR3nt: TGCAGCGTTGAGAGTTACAATGAGCAGTTCTTC
CDR3aa: CSVESYNEQFF

abundance: -
j_gene: TRBJ1-5
v_gene: TRBV7-2
d_gene: TRBD1
CDR3nt: TGTGCCAGCAGCTTAGGGACAGGGGGGGCGGATCAGCCCCAGCATTTT
CDR3aa: CASSLGTGGADQPQHF

abundance: -
j_gene: TRBJ2-3
v_gene: TRBV9
d_gene: TRBD2
CDR3nt: TGTGCCAGCAGCCCCACGGGGGGGTTGACAGATACGCAGTATTTT
CDR3aa: CASSPTGGLTDTQYF

abundance: -
j_gene: TRBJ1-1
v_gene: TRBV19
d_gene: -
CDR3nt: TGTGCCACCAAGGCGGGGAGTACTGAAGCTTTCTTT
CDR3aa: CATKAGSTEAFF

abundance: -
j_gene: TRBJ1-2
v_gene: TRBV4-3
d_gene: -
CDR3nt: TGCGCCAGCAGCCAAGAAGAAACCTCTTGGGACTATGGCTACACCTTC
CDR3aa: CASSQEETSWDYGYTF

abundance: -
j_gene: TRBJ2-5
v_gene: TRBV15
d_gene: TRBD1
CDR3nt: TGTGCCACCAGCAGGGGGCGGACAGGGATAGAGACCCAGTACTTC
CDR3aa: CATSRGRTGIETQYF

abundance: once
j_gene: TRBJ2-7
v_gene: TRBV5-4
d_gene: TRBD1
CDR3nt: TGTGCCAGCAGCCCAGGACAGGGTTCGTACGAGCAGTACTTC
CDR3aa: CASSPGQGSYEQYF

abundance: -
j_gene: TRBJ2-1
v_gene: TRBV20-1
d_gene: -
CDR3nt: TGCAGTGCTACCAGCGACCCTGAGCAGTTCTTC
CDR3aa: CSATSDPEQFF

abundance: -
j_gene: TRBJ2-1
v_gene: TRBV7-9
d_gene: -
CDR3nt: TGTGCCAGCTACCGTGGAGGTGACTCCTACAATGAGCAGTTCTTC
CDR3aa: CASYRGGDSYNEQFF